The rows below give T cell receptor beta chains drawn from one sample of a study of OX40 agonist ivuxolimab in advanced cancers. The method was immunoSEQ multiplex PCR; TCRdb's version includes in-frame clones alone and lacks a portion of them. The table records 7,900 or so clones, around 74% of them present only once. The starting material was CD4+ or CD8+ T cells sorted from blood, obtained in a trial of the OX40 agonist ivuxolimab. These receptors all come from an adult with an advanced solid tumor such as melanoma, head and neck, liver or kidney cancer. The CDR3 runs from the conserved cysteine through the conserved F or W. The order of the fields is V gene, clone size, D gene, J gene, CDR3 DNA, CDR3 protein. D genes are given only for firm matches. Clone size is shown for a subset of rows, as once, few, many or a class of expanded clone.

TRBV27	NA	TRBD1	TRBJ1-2	TGTGCCAGCGCGGGACAGGAAGGATTTAACTATGGCTACACCTTC	CASAGQEGFNYGYTF
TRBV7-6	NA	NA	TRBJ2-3	TGTGCCAGCAGCTTAAGGGCGGGACGAACAGATACGCAGTATTTT	CASSLRAGRTDTQYF
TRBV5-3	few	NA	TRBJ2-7	TGTGCCAGCAGCCGCGGGACCGGCTCCTACGAGCAGTACTTC	CASSRGTGSYEQYF
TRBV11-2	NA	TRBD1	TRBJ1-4	TGTGCCAGCAGCGATGGGACAGGGAGAACTCGTAATGAAAAACTGTTTTTT	CASSDGTGRTRNEKLFF
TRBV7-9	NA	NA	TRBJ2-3	TGTGCCAGCAGCTTGCTAGGAGGTATGGCAGATACGCAGTATTTT	CASSLLGGMADTQYF
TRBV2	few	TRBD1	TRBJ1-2	TGTGCCAGCGGAGAATCGACAGGGCACTATGGCTACACCTTC	CASGESTGHYGYTF
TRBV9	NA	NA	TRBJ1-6	TGTGCCAGCACGAAGGAACAGGGAAATTCACCCCTCCACTTT	CASTKEQGNSPLHF
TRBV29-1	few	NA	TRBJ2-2	TGCAGCTCTCTGGGGGCGTCCGGGGAGCTGTTTTTT	CSSLGASGELFF
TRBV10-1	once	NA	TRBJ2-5	TGCGCCAGCAGTGAGGGAGTGGCGGGGGAGACCCAGTACTTC	CASSEGVAGETQYF
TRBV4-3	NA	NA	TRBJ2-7	TGCGCCAGCAGCCAAAATGCAGGAGAAAGCTCCTACGAGCAGTACTTC	CASSQNAGESSYEQYF
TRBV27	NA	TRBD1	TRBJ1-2	TGTGCCAGCAGTTTATCCTACAGGGGTCGGTACACCTTC	CASSLSYRGRYTF
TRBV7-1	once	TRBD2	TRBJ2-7	TGTGCCAGCGGCGGGGGGCCACCCTACGAGCAGTACTTC	CASGGGPPYEQYF
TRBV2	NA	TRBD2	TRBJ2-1	TGTGCCAGCAGTGTAGCGGGAGGAAACTACAATGAGCAGTTCTTC	CASSVAGGNYNEQFF
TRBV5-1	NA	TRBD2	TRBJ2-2	TGCGCCAGCAGCCCCGGACTAGCGGGAGCCAGCACCGGGGAGCTGTTTTTT	CASSPGLAGASTGELFF
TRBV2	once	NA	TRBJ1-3	TGTGCCAGCAGTGATTACCTCTCTGGAAACACCATATATTTT	CASSDYLSGNTIYF
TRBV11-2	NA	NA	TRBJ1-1	TGTGCCAGCAGCTTAGGGACCGGAGGGTGGACTGAAGCTTTCTTT	CASSLGTGGWTEAFF
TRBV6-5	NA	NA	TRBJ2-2	TGTGCCAGCAGTTACTCCCGGGCACTCGGGGAGCTGTTTTTT	CASSYSRALGELFF
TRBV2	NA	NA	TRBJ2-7	TGTGCCAGCAAAGACCTGACAGATGGCGAGCAGTACTTC	CASKDLTDGEQYF
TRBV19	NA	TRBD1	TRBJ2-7	TGTGCCAGTAGCCTAGGGACAGGAAAATACGAGCAGTACTTC	CASSLGTGKYEQYF
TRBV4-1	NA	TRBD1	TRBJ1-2	TGCGCCAGCAGCCAGGTACAGGGGAACTATGGCTACACCTTC	CASSQVQGNYGYTF
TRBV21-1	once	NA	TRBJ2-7	TGTGCCAGCAGCAAAGATTCGGGGGAGCAGTACTTC	CASSKDSGEQYF
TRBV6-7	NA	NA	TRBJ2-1	TGTGCCAGCAGTTTGCGCGGGGCTAGTTCTCGAAATGAGCAGTTCTTC	CASSLRGASSRNEQFF